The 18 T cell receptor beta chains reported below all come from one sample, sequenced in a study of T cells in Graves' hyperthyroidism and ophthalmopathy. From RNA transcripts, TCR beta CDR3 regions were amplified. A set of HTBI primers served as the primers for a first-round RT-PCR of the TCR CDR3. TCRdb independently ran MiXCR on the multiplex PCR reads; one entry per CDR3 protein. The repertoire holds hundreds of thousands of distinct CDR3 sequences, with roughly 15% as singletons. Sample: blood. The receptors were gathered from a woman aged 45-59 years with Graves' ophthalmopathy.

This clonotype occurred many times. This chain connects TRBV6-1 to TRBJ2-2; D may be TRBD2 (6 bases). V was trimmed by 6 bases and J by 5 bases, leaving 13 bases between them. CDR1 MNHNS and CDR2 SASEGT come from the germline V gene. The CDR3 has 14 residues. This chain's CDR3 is CASRRDGKTGELFF. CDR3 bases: TGTGCCAGCAGGCGGGACGGAAAGACCGGGGAGCTGTTTTTT.

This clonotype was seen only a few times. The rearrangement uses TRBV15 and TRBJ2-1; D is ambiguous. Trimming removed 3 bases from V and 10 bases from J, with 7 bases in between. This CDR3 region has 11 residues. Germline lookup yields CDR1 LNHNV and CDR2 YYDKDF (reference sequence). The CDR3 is CATSSVVEQFF. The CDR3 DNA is TGTGCCACCAGCAGCGTGGTCGAGCAGTTCTTC. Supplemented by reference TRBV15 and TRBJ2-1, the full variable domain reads DAMVIQNPRYQVTQFGKPVTLSCSQTLNHNVMYWYQQKSSQAPKLLFHYYDKDFNNEADTPDNFQSRRPNTSFCFLDIRSPGLGDTAMYLCATSSVVEQFFGPGTRLTVL.

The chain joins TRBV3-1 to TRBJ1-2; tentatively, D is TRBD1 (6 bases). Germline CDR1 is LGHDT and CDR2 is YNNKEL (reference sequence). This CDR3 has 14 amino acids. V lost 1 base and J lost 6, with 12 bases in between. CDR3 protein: CASSQGNRVHGYTF. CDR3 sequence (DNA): TGTGCCAGCAGCCAAGGGAACAGGGTACATGGCTACACCTTC.

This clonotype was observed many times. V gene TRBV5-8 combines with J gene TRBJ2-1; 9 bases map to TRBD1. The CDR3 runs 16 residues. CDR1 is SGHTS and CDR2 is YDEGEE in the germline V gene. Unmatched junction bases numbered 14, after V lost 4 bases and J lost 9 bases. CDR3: CASSEYLRDRVGEQFF. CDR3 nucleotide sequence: TGTGCCAGCAGCGAGTACCTCCGGGACAGGGTAGGTGAGCAGTTCTTC.

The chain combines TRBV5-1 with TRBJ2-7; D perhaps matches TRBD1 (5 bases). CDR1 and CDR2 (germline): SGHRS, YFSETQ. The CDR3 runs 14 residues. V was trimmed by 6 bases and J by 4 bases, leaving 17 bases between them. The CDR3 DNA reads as TGCGCCAGCACCCAGGGCCATAATAGATACGAGCAGTACTTC. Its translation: CASTQGHNRYEQYF.

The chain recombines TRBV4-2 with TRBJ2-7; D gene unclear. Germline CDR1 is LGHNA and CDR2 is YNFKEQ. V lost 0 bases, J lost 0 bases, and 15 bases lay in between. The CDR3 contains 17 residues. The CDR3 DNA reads TGTGCCAGCAGCCAAGAGCGGCAGGCCGATAGCTCCTACGAGCAGTACTTC. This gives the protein CASSQERQADSSYEQYF.

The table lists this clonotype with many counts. The chain's CDR3 is CASSQGSGNTEAFF. In DNA, the CDR3 is TGCGCCAGCAGCCAAGGCTCAGGGAACACTGAAGCTTTCTTT. The genes are TRBV4-3 and TRBJ1-1, with unresolved D. Germline CDR1 LGHNA, CDR2 YSLEER. This CDR3 contains 14 residues. Trimming removed 1 base from V and 1 base from J, with 7 bases in between.

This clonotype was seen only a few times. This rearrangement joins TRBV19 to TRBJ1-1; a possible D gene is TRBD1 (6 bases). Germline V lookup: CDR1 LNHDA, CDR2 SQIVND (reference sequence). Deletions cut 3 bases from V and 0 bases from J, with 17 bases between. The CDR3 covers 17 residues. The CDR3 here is CASSIGVGPGVNTEAFF. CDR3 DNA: TGTGCCAGTAGTATCGGAGTTGGTCCAGGGGTGAACACTGAAGCTTTCTTT. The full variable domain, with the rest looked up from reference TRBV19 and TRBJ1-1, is DGGITQSPKYLFRKEGQNVTLSCEQNLNHDAMYWYRQDPGQGLRLIYYSQIVNDFQKGDIAEGYSVSREKKESFPLTVTSAQKNPTAFYLCASSIGVGPGVNTEAFFGQGTRLTVV.

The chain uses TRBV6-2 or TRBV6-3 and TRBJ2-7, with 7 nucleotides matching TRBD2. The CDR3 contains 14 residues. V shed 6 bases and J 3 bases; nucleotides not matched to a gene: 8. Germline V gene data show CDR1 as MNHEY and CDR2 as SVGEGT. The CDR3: CASRRTSTGYEQYF. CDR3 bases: TGTGCCAGCAGACGGACTAGTACCGGCTACGAGCAGTACTTC.

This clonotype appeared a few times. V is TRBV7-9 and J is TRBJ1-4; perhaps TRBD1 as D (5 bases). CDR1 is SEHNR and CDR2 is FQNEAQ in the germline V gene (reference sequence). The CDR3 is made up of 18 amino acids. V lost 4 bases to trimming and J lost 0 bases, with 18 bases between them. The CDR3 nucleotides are TGTGCCAGCAGCTCACCACCGGGGCGTGGGGCAACTAATGAAAAACTGTTTTTT. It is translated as CASSSPPGRGATNEKLFF.

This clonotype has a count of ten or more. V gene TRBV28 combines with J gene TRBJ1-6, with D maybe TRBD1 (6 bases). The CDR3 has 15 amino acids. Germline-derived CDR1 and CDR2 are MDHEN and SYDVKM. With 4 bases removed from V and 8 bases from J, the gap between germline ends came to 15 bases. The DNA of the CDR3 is TGTGCCAGCAGTTCCTACAGGGTACCCGATTCACCCCTCCACTTT. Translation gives CASSSYRVPDSPLHF.

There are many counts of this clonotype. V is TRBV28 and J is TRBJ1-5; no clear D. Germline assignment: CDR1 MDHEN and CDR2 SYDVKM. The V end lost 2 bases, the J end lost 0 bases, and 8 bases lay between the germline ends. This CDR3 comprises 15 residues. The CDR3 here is CASSLTTISNQPQHF. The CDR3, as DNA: TGTGCCAGCAGTTTAACGACGATTAGCAATCAGCCCCAGCATTTT.

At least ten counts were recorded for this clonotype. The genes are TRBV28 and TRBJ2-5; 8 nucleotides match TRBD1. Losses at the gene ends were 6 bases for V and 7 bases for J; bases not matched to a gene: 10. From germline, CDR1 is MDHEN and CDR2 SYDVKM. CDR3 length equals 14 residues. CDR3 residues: CASRGGQGVGTQYF. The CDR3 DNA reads TGTGCCAGCAGGGGAGGACAGGGCGTGGGGACCCAGTACTTC.

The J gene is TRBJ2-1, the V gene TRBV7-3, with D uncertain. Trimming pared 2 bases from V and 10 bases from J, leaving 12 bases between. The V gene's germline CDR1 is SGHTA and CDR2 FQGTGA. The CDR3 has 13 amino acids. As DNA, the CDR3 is TGTGCCAGCAGCTTAGGTACAAATAGGGAGCAGTTCTTC. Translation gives CASSLGTNREQFF.

The CDR3 DNA follows: TGTGCCAGTAGTATGCGTCGGCCCTCTGGAAACACCATATATTTT. It encodes CASSMRRPSGNTIYF. The chain combines TRBV19 with TRBJ1-3; D remains unclear. From germline, CDR1 is LNHDA and CDR2 SQIVND (reference sequence). This CDR3 is 15 amino acids long. With 3 bases removed from V and 0 bases from J, the gap between germline ends came to 9 bases.

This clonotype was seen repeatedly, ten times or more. The CDR3 DNA reads TGTGCCAGTAGTGCAATCACTAGCGGGAGTGGGAATGAGCAGTTCTTC. As protein: CASSAITSGSGNEQFF. The genes are TRBV19 and TRBJ2-1, with 11 bases that match TRBD2. Trimming took 5 bases from V and 7 from J; bases not matched to a gene: 10. CDR1 LNHDA and CDR2 SQIVND come from the germline V gene (reference sequence). This CDR3 comprises 16 residues.

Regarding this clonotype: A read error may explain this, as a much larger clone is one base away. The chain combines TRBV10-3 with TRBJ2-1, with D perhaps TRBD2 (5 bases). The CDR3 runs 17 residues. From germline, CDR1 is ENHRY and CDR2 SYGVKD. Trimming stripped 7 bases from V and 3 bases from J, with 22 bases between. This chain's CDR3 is CAIMASWSVRNYNEQFF. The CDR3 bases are TGTGCCATCATGGCTAGCTGGAGTGTACGGAACTACAATGAGCAGTTCTTC.

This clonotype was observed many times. CDR3 protein: CSANFPATYEQYF. In nucleotides, the CDR3 is TGCAGTGCTAACTTTCCAGCTACCTACGAGCAGTACTTC. The chain employs TRBV20-1 and TRBJ2-7; D ambiguous. Germline V gene data show CDR1 as DFQATT and CDR2 as SNEGSKA (reference sequence). Trimming removed 4 bases from V and 2 bases from J, with 12 bases in between. This CDR3 is 13 amino acids long.